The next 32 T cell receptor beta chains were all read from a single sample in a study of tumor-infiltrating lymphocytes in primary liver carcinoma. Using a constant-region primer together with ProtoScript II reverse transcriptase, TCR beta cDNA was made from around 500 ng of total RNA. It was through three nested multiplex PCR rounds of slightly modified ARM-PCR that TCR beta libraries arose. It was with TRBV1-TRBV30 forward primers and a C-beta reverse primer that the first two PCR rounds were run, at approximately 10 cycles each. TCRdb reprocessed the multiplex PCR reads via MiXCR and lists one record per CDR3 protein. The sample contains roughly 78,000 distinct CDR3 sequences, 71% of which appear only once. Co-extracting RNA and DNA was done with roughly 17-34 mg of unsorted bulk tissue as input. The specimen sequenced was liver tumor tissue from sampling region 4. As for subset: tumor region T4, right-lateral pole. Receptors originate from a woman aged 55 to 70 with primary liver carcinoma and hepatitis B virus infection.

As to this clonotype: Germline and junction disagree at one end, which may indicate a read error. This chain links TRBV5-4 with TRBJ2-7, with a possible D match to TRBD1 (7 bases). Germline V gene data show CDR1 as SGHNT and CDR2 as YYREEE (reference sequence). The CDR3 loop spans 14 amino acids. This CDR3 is CANSLGAGGYEQYF. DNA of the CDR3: TGTGCCAACAGCTTGGGGGCAGGGGGGTACGAGCAGTACTTT.

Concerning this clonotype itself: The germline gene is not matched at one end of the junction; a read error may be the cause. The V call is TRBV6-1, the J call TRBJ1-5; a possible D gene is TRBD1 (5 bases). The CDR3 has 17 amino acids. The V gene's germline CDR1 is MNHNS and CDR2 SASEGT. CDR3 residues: CASSLMDATALNQPHHF. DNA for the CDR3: TGTGCCAGCAGTCTTATGGATGCGACAGCGCTCAATCAGCCCCACCATTTT.

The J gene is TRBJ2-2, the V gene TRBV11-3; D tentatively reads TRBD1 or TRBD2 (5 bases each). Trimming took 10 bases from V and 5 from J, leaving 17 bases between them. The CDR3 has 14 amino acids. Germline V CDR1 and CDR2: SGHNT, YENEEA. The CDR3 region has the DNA TGTGCCAATAGGGGAACTAGAGCGACCGGGGAGCTGTTTTTT. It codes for CANRGTRATGELFF.

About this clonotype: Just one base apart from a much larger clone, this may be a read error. The CDR3 nucleotides are TGTGCCAGCAGTCACGTACTCCGGGACAAGCAGATCAGGAGTGGCTACACCTTC. Translated, it gives CASSHVLRDKQIRSGYTF. This sequence joins TRBV28 and TRBJ1-2, with a tentative D call TRBD1 (6 bases). Germline V CDR1 and CDR2: MDHEN, SYDVKM. V gave up 5 bases and J gave up 7 bases, with 29 bases separating them. The CDR3 totals 18 residues.

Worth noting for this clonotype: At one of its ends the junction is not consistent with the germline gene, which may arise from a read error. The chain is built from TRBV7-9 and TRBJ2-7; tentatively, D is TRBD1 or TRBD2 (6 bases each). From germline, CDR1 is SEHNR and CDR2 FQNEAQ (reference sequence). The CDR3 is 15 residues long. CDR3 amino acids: CTSSQEGDSSYEQYF. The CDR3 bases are TGTACCAGCAGCCAGGAGGGGGATTCTTCCTATGAGCAGTACTTC. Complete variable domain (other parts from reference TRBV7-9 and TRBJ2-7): DTGVSQNPRHKITKRGQNVTFRCDPISEHNRLYWYRQTLGQGPEFLTYFQNEAQLEKSRLLSDRFSAERPKGSFSTLEIQRTEQGDSAMYLCTSSQEGDSSYEQYFGPGTRLTVT.

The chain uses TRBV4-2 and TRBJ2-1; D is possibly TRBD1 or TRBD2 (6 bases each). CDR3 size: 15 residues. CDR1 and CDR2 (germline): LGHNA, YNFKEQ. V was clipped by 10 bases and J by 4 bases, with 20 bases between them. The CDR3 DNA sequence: TGTGCCAACATCCAGGAGGAGGGGGGTTACAATGAGCAGTTCTTC. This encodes CANIQEEGGYNEQFF.

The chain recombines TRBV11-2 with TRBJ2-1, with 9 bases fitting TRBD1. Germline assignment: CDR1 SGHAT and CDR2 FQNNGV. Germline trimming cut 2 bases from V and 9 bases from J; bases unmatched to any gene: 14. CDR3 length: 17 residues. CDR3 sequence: CASSLIHGQGRRGEQFF. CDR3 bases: TGTGCCAGCAGCTTAATCCACGGACAGGGGCGCAGGGGTGAGCAGTTCTTC.

CDR3 bases: TGTGCCAGCAGTTTATCCGGAACTAATGAAAAACTGTTTTTT. Translation: CASSLSGTNEKLFF. This chain connects TRBV28 to TRBJ1-4; D remains unclear. This CDR3 is 14 amino acids long. CDR1 and CDR2 (germline): MDHEN, SYDVKM. V was pared by 1 base and J by 1 base, with 4 bases between.

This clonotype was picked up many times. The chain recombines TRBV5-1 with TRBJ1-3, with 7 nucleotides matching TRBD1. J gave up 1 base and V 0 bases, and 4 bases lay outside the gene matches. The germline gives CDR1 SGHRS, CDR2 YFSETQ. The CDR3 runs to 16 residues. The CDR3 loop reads CASSLVSGGSGNTIYF. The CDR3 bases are TGCGCCAGCAGCTTGGTGTCAGGGGGATCTGGAAACACCATATATTTT.

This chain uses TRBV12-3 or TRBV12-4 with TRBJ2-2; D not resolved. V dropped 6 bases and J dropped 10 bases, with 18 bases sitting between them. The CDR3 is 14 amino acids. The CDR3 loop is CASSYTANAEELFF. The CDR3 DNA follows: TGTGCCAGCAGCTACACAGCGAACGCCGAGGAGCTGTTTTTT.

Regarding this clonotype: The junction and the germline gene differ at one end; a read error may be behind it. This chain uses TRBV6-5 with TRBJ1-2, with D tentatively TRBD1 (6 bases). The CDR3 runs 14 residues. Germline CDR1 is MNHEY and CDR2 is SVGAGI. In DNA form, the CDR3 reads TGTGTCAGCAGTTACTCGAACAGGGACTATAGCTACACCTTC. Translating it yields CVSSYSNRDYSYTF.

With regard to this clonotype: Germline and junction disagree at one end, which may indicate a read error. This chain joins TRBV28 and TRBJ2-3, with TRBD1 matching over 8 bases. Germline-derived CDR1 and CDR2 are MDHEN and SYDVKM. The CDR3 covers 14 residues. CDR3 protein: CASRDRAGTGTQYF. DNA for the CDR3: TGTGCCAGCAGGGACAGGGCTGGCACAGGTACGCAATATTTT.

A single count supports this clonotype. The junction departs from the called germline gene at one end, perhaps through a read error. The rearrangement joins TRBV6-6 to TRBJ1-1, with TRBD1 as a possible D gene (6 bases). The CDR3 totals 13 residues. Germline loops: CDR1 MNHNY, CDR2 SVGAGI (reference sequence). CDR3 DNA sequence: TGTGCCAGCTGCCTACAGGGACTCACTGGAGCTTTCTTT. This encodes CASCLQGLTGAFF.

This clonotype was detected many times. The CDR3 coding sequence is TGCGCCAGCAGTGAGGGTTTCGGCACAGATACGCAGTATTTT. It codes for CASSEGFGTDTQYF. The chain joins TRBV10-2 to TRBJ2-3; D unresolved. The germline V gene encodes CDR1 WSHSY and CDR2 SAAADI. Trimming shortened V by 2 bases and J by 1 base, and 7 bases separated the two germline ends. The CDR3 has 14 residues.

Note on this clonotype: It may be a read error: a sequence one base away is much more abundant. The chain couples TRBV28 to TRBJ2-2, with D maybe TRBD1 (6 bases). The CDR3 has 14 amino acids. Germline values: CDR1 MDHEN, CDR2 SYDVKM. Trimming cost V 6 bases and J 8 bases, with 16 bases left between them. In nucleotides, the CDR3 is TGTGCCAGCAGAACCACCAGGGGCTCTGGGGAGCTGTTTTTT. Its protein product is CASRTTRGSGELFF. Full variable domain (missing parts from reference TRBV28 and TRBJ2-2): DVKVTQSSRYLVKRTGEKVFLECVQDMDHENMFWYRQDPGLGLRLIYFSYDVKMKEKGDIPEGYSVSREKKERFSLILESASTNQTSMYLCASRTTRGSGELFFGEGSRLTVL.

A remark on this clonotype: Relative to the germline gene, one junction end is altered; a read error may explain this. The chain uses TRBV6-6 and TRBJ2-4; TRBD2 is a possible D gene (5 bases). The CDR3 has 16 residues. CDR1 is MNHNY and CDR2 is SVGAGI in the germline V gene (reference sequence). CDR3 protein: CASKKGPAVAKNVQYF. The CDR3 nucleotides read TGTGCCAGCAAAAAAGGACCAGCGGTAGCCAAAAACGTTCAGTACTTC.

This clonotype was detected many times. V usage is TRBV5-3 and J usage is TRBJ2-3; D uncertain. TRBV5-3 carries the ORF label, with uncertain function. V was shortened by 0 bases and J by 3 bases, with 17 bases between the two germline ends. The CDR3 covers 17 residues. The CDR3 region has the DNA TGTGCCAGAAGCTTGGCTACCGAAGAAATTCTTACAGATACGCAGTATTTT. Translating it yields CARSLATEEILTDTQYF.

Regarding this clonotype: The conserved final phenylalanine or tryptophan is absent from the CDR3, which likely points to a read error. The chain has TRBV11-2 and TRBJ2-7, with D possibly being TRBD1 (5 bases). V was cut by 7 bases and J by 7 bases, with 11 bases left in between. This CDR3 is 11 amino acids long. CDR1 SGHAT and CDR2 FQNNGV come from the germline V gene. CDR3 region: CASTKGVEQYL. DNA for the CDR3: TGTGCCAGCACAAAAGGGGTTGAGCAGTACTTA.

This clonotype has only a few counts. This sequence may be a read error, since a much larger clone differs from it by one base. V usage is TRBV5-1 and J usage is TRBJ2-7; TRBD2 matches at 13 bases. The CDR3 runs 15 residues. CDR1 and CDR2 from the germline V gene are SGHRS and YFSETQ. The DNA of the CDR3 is TGCGCCAGCAGCCCCGGGACTAGCGGGGACCCTTACCAGCGCTTC. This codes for CASSPGTSGDPYQRF.

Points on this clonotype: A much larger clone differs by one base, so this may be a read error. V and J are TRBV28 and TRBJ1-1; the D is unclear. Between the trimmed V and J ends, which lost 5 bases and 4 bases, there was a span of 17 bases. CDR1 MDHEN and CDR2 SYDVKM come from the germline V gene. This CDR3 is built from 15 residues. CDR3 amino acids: CASSPIRGMATEAFF. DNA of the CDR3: TGTGCCAGCAGTCCAATTCGGGGTATGGCCACTGAAGCTTTCTTT.

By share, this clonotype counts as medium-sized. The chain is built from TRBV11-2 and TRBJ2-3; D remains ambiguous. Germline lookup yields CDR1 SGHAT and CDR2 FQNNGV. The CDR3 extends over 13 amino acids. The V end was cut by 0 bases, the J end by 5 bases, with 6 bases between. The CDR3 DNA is TGTGCCAGCAGCTTAGATAGAATAGATACGCAGTATTTT. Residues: CASSLDRIDTQYF.

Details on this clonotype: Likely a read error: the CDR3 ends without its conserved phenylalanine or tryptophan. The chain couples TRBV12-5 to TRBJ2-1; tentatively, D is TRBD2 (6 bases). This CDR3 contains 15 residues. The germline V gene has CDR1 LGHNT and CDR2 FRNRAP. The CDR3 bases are TGTGTTAGTGGTTTGGTCGAGGGGAGGATCGATGAGCAGTTCCTC. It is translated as CVSGLVEGRIDEQFL.

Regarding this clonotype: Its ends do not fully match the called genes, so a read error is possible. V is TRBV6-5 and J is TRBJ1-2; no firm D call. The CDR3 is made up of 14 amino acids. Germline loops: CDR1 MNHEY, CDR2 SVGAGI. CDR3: CASGYSVTTGGYTF. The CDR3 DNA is TGTGCCAGCGGTTACTCGGTGACCACGGGTGGCTACACATTC.

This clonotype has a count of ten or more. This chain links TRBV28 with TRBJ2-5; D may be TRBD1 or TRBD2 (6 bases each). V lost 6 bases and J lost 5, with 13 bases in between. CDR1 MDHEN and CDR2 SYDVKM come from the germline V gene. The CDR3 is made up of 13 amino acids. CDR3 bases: TGTGCCAGCAGCCGAGGGGGGAGGGAGACCCAGTACTTC. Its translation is CASSRGGRETQYF.

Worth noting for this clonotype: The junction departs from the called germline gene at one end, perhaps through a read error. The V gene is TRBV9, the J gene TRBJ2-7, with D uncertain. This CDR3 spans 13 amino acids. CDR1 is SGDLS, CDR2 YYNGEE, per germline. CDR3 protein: CTSSVDPAYEQYF. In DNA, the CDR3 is TGTACCAGCAGCGTAGATCCGGCCTACGAGCAGTACTTC.

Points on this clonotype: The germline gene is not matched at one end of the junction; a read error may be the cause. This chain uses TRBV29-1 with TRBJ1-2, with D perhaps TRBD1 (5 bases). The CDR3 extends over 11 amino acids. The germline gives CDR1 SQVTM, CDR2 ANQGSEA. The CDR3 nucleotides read TGCAGCGCTGAGGGGCGGGATGGCTGCACCTTC. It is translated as CSAEGRDGCTF. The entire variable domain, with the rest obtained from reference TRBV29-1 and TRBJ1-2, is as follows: SAVISQKPSRDICQRGTSLTIQCQVDSQVTMMFWYRQQPGQSLTLIATANQGSEATYESGFVIDKFPISRPNLTFSTLTVSNMSPEDSSIYLCSAEGRDGCTFGSGTRLTVV.

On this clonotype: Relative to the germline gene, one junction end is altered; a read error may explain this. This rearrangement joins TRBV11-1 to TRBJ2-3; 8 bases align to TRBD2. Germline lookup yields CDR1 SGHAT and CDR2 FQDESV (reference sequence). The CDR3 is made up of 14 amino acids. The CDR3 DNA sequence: TGTGCCAGCAGTTTAAGGCAACGTACGGGAGGGTCTCACTTT. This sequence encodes CASSLRQRTGGSHF. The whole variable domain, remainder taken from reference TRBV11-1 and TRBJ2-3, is EAEVAQSPRYKITEKSQAVAFWCDPISGHATLYWYRQILGQGPELLVQFQDESVVDDSQLPKDRFSAERLKGVDSTLKIQPAELGDSAMYLCASSLRQRTGGSHFGPGTRLTVL.

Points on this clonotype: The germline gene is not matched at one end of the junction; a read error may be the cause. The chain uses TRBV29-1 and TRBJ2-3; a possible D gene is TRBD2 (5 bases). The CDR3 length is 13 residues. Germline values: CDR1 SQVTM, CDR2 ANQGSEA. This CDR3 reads CSVDGGGTDTRYF. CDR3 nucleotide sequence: TGCAGTGTTGACGGTGGAGGCACAGATACGCGGTATTTT.

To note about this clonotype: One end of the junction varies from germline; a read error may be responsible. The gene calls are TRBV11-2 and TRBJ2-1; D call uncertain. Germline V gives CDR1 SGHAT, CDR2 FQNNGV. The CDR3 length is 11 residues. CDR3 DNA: TGTGTCAGCAGTTTGGCTTTGGTGCCGTTCTTC. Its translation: CVSSLALVPFF.

The CDR3 region has the DNA TGTACCATCAGTGAGCGGGGGGGGCTGGCGACACCCCTCCACTTT. This translates into CTISERGGLATPLHF. The chain couples TRBV6-1 to TRBJ1-6; TRBD1 might be the D (6 bases). Germline V gene lookup returns CDR1 MNHNS and CDR2 SASEGT. This CDR3 comprises 15 residues.

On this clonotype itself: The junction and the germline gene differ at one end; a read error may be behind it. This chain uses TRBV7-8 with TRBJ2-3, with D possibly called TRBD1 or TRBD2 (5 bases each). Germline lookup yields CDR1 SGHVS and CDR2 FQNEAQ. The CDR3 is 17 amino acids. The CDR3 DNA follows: TGTGCCAGCAGCTTAGTCGCGACTACTTCTCGCACAGGTACGCAGTATTTT. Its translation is CASSLVATTSRTGTQYF.

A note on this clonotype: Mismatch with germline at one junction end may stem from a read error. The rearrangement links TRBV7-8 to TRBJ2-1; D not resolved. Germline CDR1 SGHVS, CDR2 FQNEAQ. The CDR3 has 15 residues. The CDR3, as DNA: TGTGCCAGCAGCCCCCAGCCGGGCTCCTACAATGGGCAGATCTTC. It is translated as CASSPQPGSYNGQIF.